A selection of T cell receptor beta chains follows, all from one sample in a study of blood T cells in healthy people across ages. In TCRdb, the 5' RACE reads were re-called with MiXCR into one record per CDR3 protein. The data show roughly 700,000 distinct CDR3 sequences, with more than 20% seen just once and around 9.2% held by the top ten. Separately, the same data were catalogued under a study of T cells of mothers and their children.

Sequencing was performed on blood. The receptors stem from a boy aged 5-17 years in good health. Both conserved end residues are part of each CDR3. A D gene is named only where the DNA matches it firmly. The listing skips clone size in some rows; elsewhere it reads once, few, many or a size class.

abundance: NA
j_gene: TRBJ2-5
v_gene: TRBV7-2
len: 14
d_gene: NA
CDR3nt: TGTGCCAGCAGCCCCCGGGGAGTGGGGGAGACCCAGTACTTC
CDR3aa: CASSPRGVGETQYF

abundance: once
j_gene: TRBJ1-2
v_gene: TRBV12-5
len: 12
d_gene: NA
CDR3nt: TGTGCTAGTGGCGCAGGACGAGGAGGCTACACCTTC
CDR3aa: CASGAGRGGYTF

abundance: NA
j_gene: TRBJ2-7
v_gene: TRBV21-1
len: 18
d_gene: NA
CDR3nt: TGTGCCAGCAGCAAATTTGGGCCTGCCGGGACTGACTCCTACGAGCAGTACTTC
CDR3aa: CASSKFGPAGTDSYEQYF

abundance: NA
j_gene: TRBJ2-1
v_gene: TRBV11-3
len: 14
d_gene: TRBD2
CDR3nt: TGTGCCAGCAGCCACCCTAGCGGGCCTTATGAACAGTTCTTC
CDR3aa: CASSHPSGPYEQFF

abundance: NA
j_gene: TRBJ2-1
v_gene: TRBV7-2
len: 14
d_gene: NA
CDR3nt: TGTGCCAGCAGCTTAGGAGACTGGGGGAATGAGCAGTTCTTC
CDR3aa: CASSLGDWGNEQFF

abundance: few
j_gene: TRBJ1-4
v_gene: TRBV25-1
len: 16
d_gene: NA
CDR3nt: TGTGCCAGCAGTGGGGTGTTACAGGGTCGTAATGAAAAACTGTTTTTT
CDR3aa: CASSGVLQGRNEKLFF

abundance: few
j_gene: TRBJ2-1
v_gene: TRBV20-1
len: 12
d_gene: NA
CDR3nt: TGCAGTGCTAGAGATATAAGGGGTGAGCAGTTCTTC
CDR3aa: CSARDIRGEQFF

abundance: NA
j_gene: TRBJ2-2
v_gene: TRBV7-2
len: 15
d_gene: TRBD2
CDR3nt: TGTGCCAGCAGCTCGGGAGGAGGGAACACCGGGGAGCTGTTTTTT
CDR3aa: CASSSGGGNTGELFF

abundance: NA
j_gene: TRBJ2-1
v_gene: TRBV3-1
len: 12
d_gene: NA
CDR3nt: TGTGCCAGCACCCGACAAGGGGATGAGCAGTTCTTC
CDR3aa: CASTRQGDEQFF

abundance: NA
j_gene: TRBJ2-3
v_gene: TRBV7-6
len: 16
d_gene: NA
CDR3nt: TGTGCCAGCAGCCTCAACCCGGGCCAAAGCACAGATACGCAGTATTTT
CDR3aa: CASSLNPGQSTDTQYF

abundance: few
j_gene: TRBJ2-1
v_gene: TRBV29-1
len: 13
d_gene: NA
CDR3nt: TGCAGCGTTCGGCCCAGAGAATACAATGAGCAGTTCTTC
CDR3aa: CSVRPREYNEQFF

abundance: few
j_gene: TRBJ2-1
v_gene: TRBV3-1
len: 17
d_gene: NA
CDR3nt: TGTGCCAGCAGCCAACGGACCCAACGGTTGGGATACAATGAGCAGTTCTTC
CDR3aa: CASSQRTQRLGYNEQFF

abundance: few
j_gene: TRBJ1-4
v_gene: TRBV12-3/TRBV12-4
len: 13
d_gene: NA
CDR3nt: TGTGCCAGCAGTGCGACCTCAGTGGGAAAACTGTTTTTT
CDR3aa: CASSATSVGKLFF

abundance: NA
j_gene: TRBJ2-6
v_gene: TRBV6-2/TRBV6-3
len: 18
d_gene: NA
CDR3nt: TGTGCCAGCAAAACCCGGAACAGGGCGAATCCGGGGGCCAACGTCCTGACTTTC
CDR3aa: CASKTRNRANPGANVLTF

abundance: NA
j_gene: TRBJ2-5
v_gene: TRBV3-1
len: 16
d_gene: TRBD2
CDR3nt: TGTGCCAGCAGCCAAGAAAGGCTAGCGGGATTAGAGACCCAGTACTTC
CDR3aa: CASSQERLAGLETQYF

abundance: NA
j_gene: TRBJ2-5
v_gene: TRBV7-8
len: 16
d_gene: TRBD2
CDR3nt: TGTGCCAGCAGCTTAGTCGGCCAGCGGGGGCAAGAGACCCAGTACTTC
CDR3aa: CASSLVGQRGQETQYF

abundance: few
j_gene: TRBJ1-4
v_gene: TRBV29-1
len: 13
d_gene: NA
CDR3nt: TGCAGCGTAGCAGGGAGGGGGGGAGAGAAACTGTTTTTT
CDR3aa: CSVAGRGGEKLFF

abundance: NA
j_gene: TRBJ2-5
v_gene: TRBV29-1
len: 10
d_gene: NA
CDR3nt: TGCAGCGTTGTCCAGGGGCCAGAGTTCTTC
CDR3aa: CSVVQGPEFF

abundance: many
j_gene: TRBJ2-5
v_gene: TRBV29-1
len: 10
d_gene: NA
CDR3nt: TGCAGCGTCCTAAAAGAGACCCAGTACTTC
CDR3aa: CSVLKETQYF

abundance: NA
j_gene: TRBJ1-1
v_gene: TRBV4-1
len: 14
d_gene: NA
CDR3nt: TGCGCCAGCAGCCTAAATTTGATGAACACTGAAGCTTTCTTT
CDR3aa: CASSLNLMNTEAFF

abundance: few
j_gene: TRBJ2-3
v_gene: TRBV12-3/TRBV12-4
len: 16
d_gene: TRBD2
CDR3nt: TGTGCCAGCAGTCCCACTCCCAGCGGGGGCCCAGATGCGCAGTATTTT
CDR3aa: CASSPTPSGGPDAQYF

abundance: NA
j_gene: TRBJ2-5
v_gene: TRBV5-1
len: 14
d_gene: TRBD2
CDR3nt: TGCGCCAGCAGCTTGTGGCGGGAGTTGGAGACCCAGTACTTC
CDR3aa: CASSLWRELETQYF

abundance: NA
j_gene: TRBJ2-1
v_gene: TRBV14
len: 15
d_gene: NA
CDR3nt: TGTGCCAGCAGCCAAGATCACGGGACTCACCATGAGCAGTTCTTC
CDR3aa: CASSQDHGTHHEQFF

abundance: NA
j_gene: TRBJ2-7
v_gene: TRBV29-1
len: 13
d_gene: TRBD2
CDR3nt: TGCAGCGTGACTAGCGGGGCAACCTACGAGCAGTACTTC
CDR3aa: CSVTSGATYEQYF

abundance: NA
j_gene: TRBJ1-2
v_gene: TRBV7-2
len: 13
d_gene: NA
CDR3nt: TGTGCCAGCAACCCCGGCAGGGCCTATGGCTACACCTTC
CDR3aa: CASNPGRAYGYTF

abundance: NA
j_gene: TRBJ2-3
v_gene: TRBV5-1
len: 19
d_gene: NA
CDR3nt: TGCGCCAGCAGCTCGTCCAAAGGAGCTGGTTCCACGTCCACAGATACGCAGTATTTT
CDR3aa: CASSSSKGAGSTSTDTQYF

abundance: NA
j_gene: TRBJ2-3
v_gene: TRBV11-2
len: 15
d_gene: NA
CDR3nt: TGTGCCAGCAGCCTGACAGCGGTGGGCACAGATACGCAGTATTTT
CDR3aa: CASSLTAVGTDTQYF

abundance: NA
j_gene: TRBJ2-5
v_gene: TRBV29-1
len: 13
d_gene: NA
CDR3nt: TGCAGCGTTGAAAGACTAATGGGGGAGACCCAGTACTTC
CDR3aa: CSVERLMGETQYF

abundance: few
j_gene: TRBJ2-1
v_gene: TRBV24-1
len: 12
d_gene: TRBD1
CDR3nt: TGTGCCAGTATCCGGGACAGGGACGAGCAGTTCTTC
CDR3aa: CASIRDRDEQFF

abundance: NA
j_gene: TRBJ1-5
v_gene: TRBV11-2
len: 14
d_gene: NA
CDR3nt: TGTGCCAGCAGCTCACAGATTAGCAATCAGCCCCAGCATTTT
CDR3aa: CASSSQISNQPQHF

abundance: once
j_gene: TRBJ1-2
v_gene: TRBV13
len: 15
d_gene: NA
CDR3nt: TGTGCCAGCAGCTTAGGCGGAGTAGGGATTAATGGCTACACCTTC
CDR3aa: CASSLGGVGINGYTF

abundance: NA
j_gene: TRBJ2-7
v_gene: TRBV27
len: 13
d_gene: NA
CDR3nt: TGTGCCAGCAGTGCAGGACAGTTCTACGAGCAGTACTTC
CDR3aa: CASSAGQFYEQYF

abundance: NA
j_gene: TRBJ2-7
v_gene: TRBV5-1
len: 14
d_gene: NA
CDR3nt: TGCGCCAGCAGCTTGAGGGATGTCACCTACGAGCAGTACTTC
CDR3aa: CASSLRDVTYEQYF

abundance: NA
j_gene: TRBJ2-2
v_gene: TRBV29-1
len: 14
d_gene: NA
CDR3nt: TGCAGCGTTTATCGCAGGGAAGGCACCGGGGAGCTGTTTTTT
CDR3aa: CSVYRREGTGELFF

abundance: NA
j_gene: TRBJ2-1
v_gene: TRBV3-1
len: 16
d_gene: NA
CDR3nt: TGTGCCAGCAGCCAAGGCCGACCGAGCTCCTACAATGAGCAGTTCTTC
CDR3aa: CASSQGRPSSYNEQFF

abundance: NA
j_gene: TRBJ2-1
v_gene: TRBV28
len: 16
d_gene: TRBD2
CDR3nt: TGTGCCAGCAGACTACTAGCGAACGACTATAACAATGAGCAGTTCTTC
CDR3aa: CASRLLANDYNNEQFF

abundance: NA
j_gene: TRBJ1-1
v_gene: TRBV2
len: 15
d_gene: NA
CDR3nt: TGTGCCAGCAGTGAGGAAGGTCATTGGGACGGTGAAGCTTTCTTT
CDR3aa: CASSEEGHWDGEAFF

abundance: NA
j_gene: TRBJ2-1
v_gene: TRBV7-2
len: 18
d_gene: TRBD2
CDR3nt: TGTGCCAGCAGCTTCACTAGCGGGGGAGTAGGATCCTACAATGAGCAGTTCTTC
CDR3aa: CASSFTSGGVGSYNEQFF

abundance: NA
j_gene: TRBJ2-3
v_gene: TRBV4-3
len: 15
d_gene: NA
CDR3nt: TGCGCCAGCAGCCAAGATGGGGCGGGGTATTTACCGCAGTATTTT
CDR3aa: CASSQDGAGYLPQYF

abundance: few
j_gene: TRBJ2-4
v_gene: TRBV11-2
len: 14
d_gene: NA
CDR3nt: TGTGCCAGCAGCTTAGGGACCCCCGTAAACATTCAGTACTTC
CDR3aa: CASSLGTPVNIQYF

abundance: few
j_gene: TRBJ2-5
v_gene: TRBV9
len: 15
d_gene: TRBD1
CDR3nt: TGTGCCAGCAGCAACTGGGACAGGGGAGGTGAGACCCAGTACTTC
CDR3aa: CASSNWDRGGETQYF

abundance: few
j_gene: TRBJ2-5
v_gene: TRBV7-9
len: 16
d_gene: NA
CDR3nt: TGTGCCAGCAGTTTTACGGGGCTAGCATACGAGGAGACCCAGTACTTC
CDR3aa: CASSFTGLAYEETQYF

abundance: NA
j_gene: TRBJ2-5
v_gene: TRBV12-3/TRBV12-4
len: 17
d_gene: NA
CDR3nt: TGTGCCAGCAGTTTCGTCGCGGGTAGGATGTACCAAGAGACCCAGTACTTC
CDR3aa: CASSFVAGRMYQETQYF

abundance: NA
j_gene: TRBJ2-5
v_gene: TRBV28
len: 14
d_gene: NA
CDR3nt: TGTGCCAGCAGACCTGGGGGGGCCGGGGAGACCCAGTACTTC
CDR3aa: CASRPGGAGETQYF

abundance: few
j_gene: TRBJ1-1
v_gene: TRBV29-1
len: 13
d_gene: TRBD1
CDR3nt: TGCAGCGTCGGGACAGGCCGTTTTACTGAAGCTTTCTTT
CDR3aa: CSVGTGRFTEAFF

abundance: NA
j_gene: TRBJ1-5
v_gene: TRBV7-2
len: 13
d_gene: NA
CDR3nt: TGTGCCAGCAGCTTAGACAATTATCAGCCCCAGCATTTT
CDR3aa: CASSLDNYQPQHF

abundance: NA
j_gene: TRBJ2-5
v_gene: TRBV9
len: 16
d_gene: TRBD1
CDR3nt: TGTGCCAGCAGCGTGACCACAGGGGGAGGTCTGGAGACCCAGTACTTC
CDR3aa: CASSVTTGGGLETQYF

abundance: NA
j_gene: TRBJ2-5
v_gene: TRBV28
len: 15
d_gene: NA
CDR3nt: TGTGCCAGCAGTATCCTTACTGCGCCGGGCGGGACCCAGTACTTC
CDR3aa: CASSILTAPGGTQYF

abundance: NA
j_gene: TRBJ2-7
v_gene: TRBV27
len: 16
d_gene: TRBD1
CDR3nt: TGTGCCAGCAGTTTAAACCCGGGACAGGGCGCTTACGAGCAGTACTTC
CDR3aa: CASSLNPGQGAYEQYF

abundance: NA
j_gene: TRBJ1-1
v_gene: TRBV28
len: 15
d_gene: NA
CDR3nt: TGTGCCAGCAGCCCTCCGGGACCCCCTAGGTCGGAAGCTTTCTTT
CDR3aa: CASSPPGPPRSEAFF

abundance: NA
j_gene: TRBJ1-1
v_gene: TRBV12-3/TRBV12-4
len: 13
d_gene: NA
CDR3nt: TGTGCCAGCAGCAAAGGGGGGGTGGGTGAAGCTTTCTTT
CDR3aa: CASSKGGVGEAFF